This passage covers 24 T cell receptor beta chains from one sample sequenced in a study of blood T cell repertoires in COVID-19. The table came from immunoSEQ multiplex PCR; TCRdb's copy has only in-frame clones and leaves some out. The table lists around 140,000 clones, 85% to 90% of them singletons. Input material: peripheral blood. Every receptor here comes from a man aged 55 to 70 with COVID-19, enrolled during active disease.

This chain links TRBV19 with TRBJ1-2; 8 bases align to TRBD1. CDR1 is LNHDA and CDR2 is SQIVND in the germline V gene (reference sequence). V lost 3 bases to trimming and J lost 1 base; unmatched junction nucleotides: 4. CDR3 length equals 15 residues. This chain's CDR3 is CASSIPTGVNYGYTF. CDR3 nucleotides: TGTGCCAGTAGTATCCCGACAGGGGTTAACTATGGCTACACCTTC.

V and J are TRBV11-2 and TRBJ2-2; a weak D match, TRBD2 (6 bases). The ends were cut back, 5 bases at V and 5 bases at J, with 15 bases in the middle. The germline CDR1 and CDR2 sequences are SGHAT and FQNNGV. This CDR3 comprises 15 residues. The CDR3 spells CASSRGRRVTGELFF. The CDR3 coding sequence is TGTGCCAGCAGCCGGGGACGGAGGGTGACCGGGGAGCTGTTTTTT. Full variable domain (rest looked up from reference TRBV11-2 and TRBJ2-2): EAGVAQSPRYKIIEKRQSVAFWCNPISGHATLYWYQQILGQGPKLLIQFQNNGVVDDSQLPKDRFSAERLKGVDSTLKIQPAKLEDSAVYLCASSRGRRVTGELFFGEGSRLTVL.

The CDR3 loop reads CASSYIGVQGQFF. The DNA for the CDR3 is TGCGCCAGCAGTTACATAGGGGTTCAGGGGCAGTTCTTC. The chain combines TRBV5-1 with TRBJ2-1; TRBD1 might be the D (5 bases). This CDR3 comprises 13 residues. Germline-derived CDR1 and CDR2 are SGHRS and YFSETQ. Trimming shortened V by 5 bases and J by 12 bases, and 18 bases separated the two germline ends.

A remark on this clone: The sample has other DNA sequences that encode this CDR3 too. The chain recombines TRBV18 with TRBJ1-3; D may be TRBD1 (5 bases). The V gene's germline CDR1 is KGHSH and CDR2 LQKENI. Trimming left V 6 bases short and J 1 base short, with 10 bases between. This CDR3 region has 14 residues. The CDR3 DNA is TGTGCCAGCTCCCCGGGGGGTTCTGGAAACACCATATATTTT. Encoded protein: CASSPGGSGNTIYF.

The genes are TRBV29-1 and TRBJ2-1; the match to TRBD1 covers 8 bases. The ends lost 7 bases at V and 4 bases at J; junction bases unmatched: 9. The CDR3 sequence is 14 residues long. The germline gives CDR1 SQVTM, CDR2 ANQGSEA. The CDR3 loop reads CSARNRGSYNEQFF. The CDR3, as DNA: TGCAGCGCAAGGAACAGGGGGTCGTACAATGAGCAGTTCTTC.

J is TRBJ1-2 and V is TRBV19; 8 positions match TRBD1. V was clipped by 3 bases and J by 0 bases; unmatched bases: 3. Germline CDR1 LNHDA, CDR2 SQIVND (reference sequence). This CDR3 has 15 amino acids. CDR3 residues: CASSIGTGPNYGYTF. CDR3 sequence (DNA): TGTGCCAGTAGTATCGGGACAGGCCCTAACTATGGCTACACCTTC. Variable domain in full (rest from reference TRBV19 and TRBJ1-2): DGGITQSPKYLFRKEGQNVTLSCEQNLNHDAMYWYRQDPGQGLRLIYYSQIVNDFQKGDIAEGYSVSREKKESFPLTVTSAQKNPTAFYLCASSIGTGPNYGYTFGSGTRLTVV.

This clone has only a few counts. The CDR3 here is CASSVRGDRGYEQYF. Written as DNA, the CDR3 is TGTGCCAGCAGTGTTCGGGGAGACAGGGGCTACGAGCAGTACTTC. The chain carries TRBV6-2 or TRBV6-3 and TRBJ2-7, with 8 positions matching TRBD1. The ends lost 5 bases at V and 3 bases at J; junction bases unmatched: 9. The CDR3 is 15 residues long. CDR1 and CDR2 (germline): MNHEY, SVGEGT.

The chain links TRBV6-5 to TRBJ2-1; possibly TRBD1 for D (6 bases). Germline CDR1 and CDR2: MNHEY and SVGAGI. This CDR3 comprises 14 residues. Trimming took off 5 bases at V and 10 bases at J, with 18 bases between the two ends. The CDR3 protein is CASSPQSGAAEQFF. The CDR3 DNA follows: TGTGCCAGCAGTCCCCAGTCAGGGGCAGCGGAGCAGTTCTTC.

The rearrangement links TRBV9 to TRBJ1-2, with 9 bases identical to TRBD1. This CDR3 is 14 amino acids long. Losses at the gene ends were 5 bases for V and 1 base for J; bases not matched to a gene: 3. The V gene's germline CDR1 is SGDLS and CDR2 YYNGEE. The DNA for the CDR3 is TGTGCCAGCAGTGCGACAGGGGGTAACTATGGCTACACCTTC. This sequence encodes CASSATGGNYGYTF. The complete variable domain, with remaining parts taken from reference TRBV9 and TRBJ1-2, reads DSGVTQTPKHLITATGQRVTLRCSPRSGDLSVYWYQQSLDQGLQFLIQYYNGEERAKGNILERFSAQQFPDLHSELNLSSLELGDSALYFCASSATGGNYGYTFGSGTRLTVV.

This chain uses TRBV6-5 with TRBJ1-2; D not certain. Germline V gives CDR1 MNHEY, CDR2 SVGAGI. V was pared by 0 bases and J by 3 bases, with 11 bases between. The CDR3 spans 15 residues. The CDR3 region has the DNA TGTGCCAGCAGTTACTCTCGGGATCGGCACTATGGCTACACCTTC. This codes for CASSYSRDRHYGYTF.

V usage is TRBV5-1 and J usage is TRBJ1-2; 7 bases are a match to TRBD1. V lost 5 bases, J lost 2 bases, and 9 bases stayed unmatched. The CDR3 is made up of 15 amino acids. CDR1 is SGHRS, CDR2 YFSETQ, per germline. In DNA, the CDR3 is TGCGCCAGCAGTCTTCGGGACAGCCCAAACTATGGCTACACCTTC. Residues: CASSLRDSPNYGYTF.

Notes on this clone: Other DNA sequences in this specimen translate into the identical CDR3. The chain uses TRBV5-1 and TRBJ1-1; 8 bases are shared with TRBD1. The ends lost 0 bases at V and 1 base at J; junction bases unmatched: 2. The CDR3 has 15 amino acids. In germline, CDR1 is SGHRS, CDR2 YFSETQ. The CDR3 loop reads CASSLEQGGNTEAFF. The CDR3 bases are TGCGCCAGCAGCTTGGAACAGGGGGGGAACACTGAAGCTTTCTTT.

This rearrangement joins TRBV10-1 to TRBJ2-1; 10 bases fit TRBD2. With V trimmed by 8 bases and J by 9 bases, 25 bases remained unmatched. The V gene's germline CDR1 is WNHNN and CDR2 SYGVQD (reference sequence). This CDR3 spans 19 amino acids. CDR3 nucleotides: TGCGCCAGCCCATCCCCCCTAGTAGCGGGGGGCTCCCTTTATGGTGAGCAGTTCTTC. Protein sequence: CASPSPLVAGGSLYGEQFF.

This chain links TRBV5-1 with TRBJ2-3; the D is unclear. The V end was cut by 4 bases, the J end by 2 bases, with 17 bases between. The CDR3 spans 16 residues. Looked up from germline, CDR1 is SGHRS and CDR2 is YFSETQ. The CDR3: CASSQFLLSPTDTQYF. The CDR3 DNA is TGCGCCAGCAGCCAGTTCTTGCTTTCCCCCACAGATACGCAGTATTTT.

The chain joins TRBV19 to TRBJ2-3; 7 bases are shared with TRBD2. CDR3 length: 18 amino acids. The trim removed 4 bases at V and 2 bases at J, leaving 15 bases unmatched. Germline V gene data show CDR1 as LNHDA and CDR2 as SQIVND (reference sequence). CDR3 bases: TGTGCCAGTAGTAAGGCCCATAAACCGGGACTATACACAGATACGCAGTATTTT. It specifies CASSKAHKPGLYTDTQYF.

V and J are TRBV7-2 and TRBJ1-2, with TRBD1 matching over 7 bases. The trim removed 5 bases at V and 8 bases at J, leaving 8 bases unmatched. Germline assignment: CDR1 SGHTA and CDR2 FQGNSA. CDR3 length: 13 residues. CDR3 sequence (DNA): TGTGCCAGCAGCGGGACAGTGACGTGGGGCTACACCTTC. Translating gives CASSGTVTWGYTF. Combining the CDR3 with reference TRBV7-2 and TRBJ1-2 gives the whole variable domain GAGVSQSPSNKVTEKGKDVELRCDPISGHTALYWYRQSLGQGLEFLIYFQGNSAPDKSGLPSDRFSAERTGGSVSTLTIQRTQQEDSAVYLCASSGTVTWGYTFGSGTRLTVV.

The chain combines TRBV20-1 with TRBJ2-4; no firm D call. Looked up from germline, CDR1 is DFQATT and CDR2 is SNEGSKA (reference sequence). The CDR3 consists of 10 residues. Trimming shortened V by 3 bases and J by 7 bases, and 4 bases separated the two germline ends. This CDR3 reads CSASQNIQYF. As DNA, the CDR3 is TGCAGTGCTAGTCAGAACATTCAGTACTTC.

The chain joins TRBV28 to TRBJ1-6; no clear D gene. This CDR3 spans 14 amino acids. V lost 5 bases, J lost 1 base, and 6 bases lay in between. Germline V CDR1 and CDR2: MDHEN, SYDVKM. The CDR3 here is CASSGPSYNSPLHF. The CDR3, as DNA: TGTGCCAGCAGTGGGCCTTCCTATAATTCACCCCTCCACTTT.

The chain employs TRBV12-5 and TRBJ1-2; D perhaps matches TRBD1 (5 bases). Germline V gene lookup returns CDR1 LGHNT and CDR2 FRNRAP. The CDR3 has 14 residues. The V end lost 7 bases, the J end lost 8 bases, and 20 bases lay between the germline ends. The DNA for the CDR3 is TGTGCTAGTGCCCCCTCCGGCAGGGTCAAAGGCTACACCTTC. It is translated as CASAPSGRVKGYTF. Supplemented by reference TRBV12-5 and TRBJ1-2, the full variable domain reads DARVTQTPRHKVTEMGQEVTMRCQPILGHNTVFWYRQTMMQGLELLAYFRNRAPLDDSGMPKDRFSAEMPDATLATLKIQPSEPRDSAVYFCASAPSGRVKGYTFGSGTRLTVV.

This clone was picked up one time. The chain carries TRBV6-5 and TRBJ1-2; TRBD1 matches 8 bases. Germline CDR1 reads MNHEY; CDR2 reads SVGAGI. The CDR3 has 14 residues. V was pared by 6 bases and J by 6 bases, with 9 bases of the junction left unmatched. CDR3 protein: CASRGSGGLDGYTF. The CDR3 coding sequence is TGTGCCAGCAGGGGGTCAGGGGGCCTAGATGGCTACACCTTC.

The CDR3, as DNA: TGTGCCAGCAGCAAAGAAGGGAATAGGGGCTTGTCGGTGAATGAGCAGTTCTTC. Translation: CASSKEGNRGLSVNEQFF. This sequence joins TRBV21-1 and TRBJ2-1; TRBD1 was called by the table and not checked on the DNA. TRBV21-1 is a pseudogene. The CDR3 is 18 amino acids.

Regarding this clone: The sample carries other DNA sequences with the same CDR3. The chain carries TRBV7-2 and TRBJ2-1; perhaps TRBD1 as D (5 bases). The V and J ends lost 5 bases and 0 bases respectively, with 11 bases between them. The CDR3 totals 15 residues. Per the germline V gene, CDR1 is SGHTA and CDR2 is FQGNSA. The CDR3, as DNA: TGTGCCAGCAGCCTCGCAAGGGGCTCCTACAATGAGCAGTTCTTC. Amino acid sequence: CASSLARGSYNEQFF.

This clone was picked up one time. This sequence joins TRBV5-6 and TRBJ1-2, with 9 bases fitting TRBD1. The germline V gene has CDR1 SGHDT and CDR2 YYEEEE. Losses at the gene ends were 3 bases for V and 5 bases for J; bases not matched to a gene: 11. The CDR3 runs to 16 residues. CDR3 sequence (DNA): TGTGCCAGCAGCTCAGAAACGGGACAGGGAGATTATGGCTACACCTTC. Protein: CASSSETGQGDYGYTF.

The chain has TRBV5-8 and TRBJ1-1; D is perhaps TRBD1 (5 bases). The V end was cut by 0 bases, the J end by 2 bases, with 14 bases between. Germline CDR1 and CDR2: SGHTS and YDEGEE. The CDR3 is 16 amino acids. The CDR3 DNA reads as TGTGCCAGCAGCTTGGGAGGAGGGACCATAAACACTGAAGCTTTCTTT. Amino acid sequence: CASSLGGGTINTEAFF.